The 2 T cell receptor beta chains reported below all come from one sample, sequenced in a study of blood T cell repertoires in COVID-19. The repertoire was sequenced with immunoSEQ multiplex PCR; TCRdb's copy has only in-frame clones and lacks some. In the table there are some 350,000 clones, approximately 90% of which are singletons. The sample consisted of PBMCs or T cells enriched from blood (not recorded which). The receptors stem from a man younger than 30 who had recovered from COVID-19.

CDR3 sequence: CASSPRDGGYEQYF. For the CDR3, the DNA is TGTGCCAGCTCACCCCGGGACGGGGGGTACGAGCAGTACTTC. The genes are TRBV18 and TRBJ2-7, with 7 bases aligning to TRBD2. Germline V gene sequence: CDR1 KGHSH, CDR2 LQKENI. J lost 4 bases, V lost 3 bases, and 6 bases had no gene match. The CDR3 consists of 14 residues.

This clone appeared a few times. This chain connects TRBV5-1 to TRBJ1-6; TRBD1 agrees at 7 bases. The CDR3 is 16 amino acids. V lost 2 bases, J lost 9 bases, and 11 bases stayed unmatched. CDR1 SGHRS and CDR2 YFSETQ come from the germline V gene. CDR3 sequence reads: CASSLASGQLGSPLHF. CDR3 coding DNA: TGCGCCAGCAGCTTAGCGTCGGGACAGTTGGGTTCACCCCTCCACTTT.